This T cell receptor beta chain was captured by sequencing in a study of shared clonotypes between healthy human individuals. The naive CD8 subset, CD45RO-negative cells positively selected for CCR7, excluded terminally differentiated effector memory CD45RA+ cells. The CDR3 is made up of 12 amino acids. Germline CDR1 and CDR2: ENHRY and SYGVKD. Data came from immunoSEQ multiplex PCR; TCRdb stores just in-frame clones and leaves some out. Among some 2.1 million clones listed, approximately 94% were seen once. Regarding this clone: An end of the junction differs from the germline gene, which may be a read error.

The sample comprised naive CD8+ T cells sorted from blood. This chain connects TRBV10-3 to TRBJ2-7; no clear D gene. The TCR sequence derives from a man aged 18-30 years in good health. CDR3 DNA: TGTGCCGTCAGTGACGCCAGCCACGAGCAGTACTTC. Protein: CAVSDASHEQYF.